The rows below give T cell receptor beta chains drawn from one sample of a study of CD8+CD57+ T cells in acquired aplastic anemia. TCRdb redid the calling of the reads with MiXCR, one entry per CDR3 protein. The sample has roughly 220,000 distinct CDR3 sequences, approximately 65% seen once. The source material was sorted CD4+, CD8+, or CD8+CD57+ T cells (not recorded which) from PBMCs. All receptors come from a human donor with aplastic anemia. Each CDR3 is given with its conserved first and last residue. D genes are given only for firm matches. Only part of the rows carry a size: once, few, many, or a class if the clone is expanded.

D | size | J | length | V | DNA | CDR3
- | - | TRBJ2-7 | 16 | TRBV11-3 | TGTGCCAGCAGCTTTTCTAGTACAGGGAGGCGATACGAGCAGTACTTC | CASSFSSTGRRYEQYF
- | - | TRBJ2-7 | 15 | TRBV25-1 | TGTGCCAGCAGTGAATTAAGGGGACCCTCCTACGAGCAGTACTTC | CASSELRGPSYEQYF
- | - | TRBJ2-2 | 13 | TRBV29-1 | TGCAGCGTTGAAATAGGGGCGGCCGGGGAGCTGTTTTTT | CSVEIGAAGELFF
- | - | TRBJ1-1 | 14 | TRBV19 | TGTGCCAGTAAACCGGAACTGACGTATCCGGAAGCTTTCTTT | CASKPELTYPEAFF
- | - | TRBJ2-7 | 12 | TRBV2 | TGTGCCAGCAGCGTCGACTTCTACGAGCAGTACTTC | CASSVDFYEQYF
TRBD1 | - | TRBJ2-7 | 12 | TRBV20-1 | TGCAGTGCCGGGACAGGGCCCTACGAGCAGTACTTC | CSAGTGPYEQYF
- | - | TRBJ1-2 | 14 | TRBV15 | TGTGCCACCAGCAGAGATCGGCTAGGCTATGGCTACACCTTC | CATSRDRLGYGYTF
- | - | TRBJ1-1 | 13 | TRBV12-3/TRBV12-4 | TGTGCCAGCAGTTTGCAGTCGAACACTGAAGCTTTCTTT | CASSLQSNTEAFF
- | few | TRBJ2-5 | 15 | TRBV25-1 | TGTGCCAGCGCAAGAACGCGGGGGCTGCAAGAGACCCAGTACTTC | CASARTRGLQETQYF
- | - | TRBJ2-5 | 13 | TRBV12-3/TRBV12-4 | TGTGCCAGCAGTTCAAGAAGCCAAGAGACCCAGTACTTC | CASSSRSQETQYF
- | many | TRBJ1-1 | 11 | TRBV5-8 | TGTGCCTGGGACGAACCCACTGAAGCTTTCTTT | CAWDEPTEAFF
- | few | TRBJ2-7 | 12 | TRBV5-1 | TGCGCCAGCAGCTTGGGTGAGGCCGAGCAGTACTTC | CASSLGEAEQYF
- | - | TRBJ2-3 | 13 | TRBV10-1 | TGCGCCAGCAACGCGGGGAGCACAGATACGCAGTATTTT | CASNAGSTDTQYF
- | - | TRBJ1-6 | 16 | TRBV15 | TGTGCCACCAGCAGAACAGGGATCTCCTATAATTCACCCCTCCACTTT | CATSRTGISYNSPLHF
TRBD2 | - | TRBJ2-3 | 16 | TRBV7-3 | TGTGCCAGCAGCTTAACTCTAGCGGGAGGGTCAGATACGCAGTATTTT | CASSLTLAGGSDTQYF
- | - | TRBJ1-5 | 14 | TRBV29-1 | TGCAGCGCCCAGGACAAAGGGGGGGATCAGCCCCAGCATTTT | CSAQDKGGDQPQHF
- | few | TRBJ1-2 | 14 | TRBV24-1 | TGTGCCACCAGTGATATTGTTTTACGACATGGCTACACCTTC | CATSDIVLRHGYTF
TRBD1 | many | TRBJ2-2 | 17 | TRBV11-2 | TGTGCCAGCAGCTTAGATTTCAGGGGGTATGACACCGGGGAGCTGTTTTTT | CASSLDFRGYDTGELFF
- | few | TRBJ2-2 | 12 | TRBV7-2 | TGTGCCAGCAGCTTATTGGCCGGGGAGCTGTTTTTT | CASSLLAGELFF
TRBD2 | - | TRBJ2-2 | 15 | TRBV13 | TGTGCCAGCACCCTTCTGCGGGAGAAAGCCGGGGAGCTGTTTTTT | CASTLLREKAGELFF
TRBD1 | - | TRBJ2-1 | 15 | TRBV5-5 | TGTGCCAGCAGCTTTAGGACAGGGGATGGCTATGAGCAGTTCTTC | CASSFRTGDGYEQFF
- | - | TRBJ1-6 | 14 | TRBV13 | TGTGCCAGCAGCGAATCCCCGGGGTATTCACCCCTCCACTTT | CASSESPGYSPLHF
TRBD2 | - | TRBJ2-1 | 13 | TRBV29-1 | TGCAGCGTTGATAAGACTAGCGGGAATGAGCAGTTCTTC | CSVDKTSGNEQFF
- | many | TRBJ2-7 | 15 | TRBV4-1 | TGCGCCAGCAGCCAAACGACAGGGAGGCCGTACGAGCAGTACTTC | CASSQTTGRPYEQYF
- | many | TRBJ1-1 | 13 | TRBV5-5 | TGTGCCAGCAGCTTGGGCAGTCCCACTGAAGCTTTCTTT | CASSLGSPTEAFF
- | once | TRBJ1-1 | 16 | TRBV5-1 | TGTGCCAGCAGCCCGAGAACGGGACAACCGAACACTGAAGCTTTCTTT | CASSPRTGQPNTEAFF
- | - | TRBJ2-5 | 14 | TRBV20-1 | TGCAGTGCTAGTAGGGACGAGGTTTGGGAGACCCAGTACTTC | CSASRDEVWETQYF
- | - | TRBJ2-1 | 12 | TRBV7-9 | TGTGCCAGCAGCGCCAGTGGGAATGAGCAGTTCTTC | CASSASGNEQFF
TRBD1 | - | TRBJ1-5 | 15 | TRBV7-9 | TGTGCCAGCAGCTTAGACAGGGGCAGCAATCAGCCCCAGCATTTT | CASSLDRGSNQPQHF
- | many | TRBJ1-1 | 14 | TRBV9 | TGTGCCAGCAGCGTAGATTTTGGAGGCACTGAAGCTTTCTTT | CASSVDFGGTEAFF
TRBD2 | few | TRBJ2-5 | 15 | TRBV7-2 | TGTGCCAGCAGCTTGCAGCGGGGGGGCGGAGAGACCCAGTACTTC | CASSLQRGGGETQYF
- | - | TRBJ2-7 | 12 | TRBV29-1 | TGCAGCGTTTCACAGGACAACTACGAGCAGTACTTC | CSVSQDNYEQYF
- | once | TRBJ1-2 | 15 | TRBV3-1 | TGTGCCAGCAGCCAAGTGCGTGACAGCCGGGTCGGCTACACCTTC | CASSQVRDSRVGYTF
- | - | TRBJ2-7 | 15 | TRBV7-6 | TGTGCCAGCAGCGCCGGGTCGGGTGGAACCTACGAGCAGTACTTC | CASSAGSGGTYEQYF
TRBD1 | - | TRBJ1-1 | 15 | TRBV13 | TGTGCCAGCAGCCAGGGACAGGGGGGGGTTACTGAAGCTTTCTTT | CASSQGQGGVTEAFF
- | - | TRBJ1-4 | 13 | TRBV20-1 | TGCAGTGCTAGAGGCCCGGCTAATGAAAAACTGTTTTTT | CSARGPANEKLFF
- | - | TRBJ2-7 | 12 | TRBV10-2 | TGCGCCAGCAGAAACGGGGTCTACGAGCAGTACTTC | CASRNGVYEQYF
TRBD1 | once | TRBJ1-5 | 15 | TRBV24-1 | TGTGCCACCAGTGATGGGACAGGGGTTGGTCAGCCCCAGCATTTT | CATSDGTGVGQPQHF
TRBD1 | few | TRBJ1-2 | 15 | TRBV27 | TGTGCCAGCAGTTTAGCGGGACAGGGTATCTATGGCTACACCTTC | CASSLAGQGIYGYTF
TRBD2 | - | TRBJ2-4 | 13 | TRBV19 | TGTGCCAGTAGCGGGACTAGAGGAAACATTCAGTACTTC | CASSGTRGNIQYF
- | - | TRBJ1-5 | 15 | TRBV7-8 | TGTGCCAGCAGCCGACAGTTCGGGGGAGAGCAGCCCCAGCATTTT | CASSRQFGGEQPQHF
- | once | TRBJ2-1 | 13 | TRBV10-2 | TGCGCCAGCAGTGAGTCGACACTAGTTAATCGGTTCTTC | CASSESTLVNRFF